This T cell receptor (beta chain) derives from a study of cytomegalovirus exposure and HLA in healthy donors. V lost 2 bases, J lost 4 bases, and 11 bases lay in between. The CDR3 runs to 15 residues. Germline values: CDR1 SGHNT, CDR2 YENEEA. Regarding this clone: Antigen specificity is unknown.

With 60 Vbeta and 13 Jbeta primers, the PCR was carried out. TCRdb keeps only in-frame clones here, not all; method: immunoSEQ multiplex PCR. The sample carries 90,000 to 120,000 clones, 75% recorded once. Study-wide results and caveats: Most of the TCR beta V segments (in an earlier analysis) were productive either about 87% or about 30% of the time. In a later analysis, at a false discovery rate of 0.05, fewer than 20,000 TCR beta sequences were associated with HLA alleles.

Sequencing was performed on PBMCs. The chain is built from TRBV11-3 and TRBJ2-2, with D perhaps matching TRBD2 (5 bases). The TCR sequence derives from a male donor in good health and CMV-seropositive. CDR3 residues: CASSLRRTVTGELFF. The DNA for the CDR3 is TGTGCCAGCAGCTTACGGAGGACCGTCACCGGGGAGCTGTTTTTT.